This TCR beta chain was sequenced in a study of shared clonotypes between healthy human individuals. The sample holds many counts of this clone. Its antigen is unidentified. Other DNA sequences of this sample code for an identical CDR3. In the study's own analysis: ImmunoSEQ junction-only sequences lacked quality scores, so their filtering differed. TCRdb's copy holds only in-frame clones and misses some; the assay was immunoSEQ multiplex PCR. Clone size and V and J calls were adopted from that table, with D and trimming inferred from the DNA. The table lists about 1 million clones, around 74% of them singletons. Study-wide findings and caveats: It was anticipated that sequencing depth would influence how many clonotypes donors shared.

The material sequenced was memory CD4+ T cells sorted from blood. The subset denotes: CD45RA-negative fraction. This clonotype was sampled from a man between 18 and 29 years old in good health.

For the CDR3, the DNA is TGTGCCAGCAGCCTGGACAGGGGCTCCTACGAGCAGTACTTC. Translating gives CASSLDRGSYEQYF. The rearrangement uses TRBV5-4 and TRBJ2-7, with 9 nucleotides matching TRBD1. Germline CDR1 reads SGHNT; CDR2 reads YYREEE (reference sequence). The CDR3 length is 14 residues. The V gene end was trimmed by 4 bases and the J gene end by 0 bases; junction bases not matched to a gene: 2.